Shown below are 11 T cell receptor beta chains from a single sample sequenced in a study of T cells in Graves' hyperthyroidism and ophthalmopathy (dated by TCRdb to 2018 to 2020). The library was prepared using multiplex PCR. The instrument given in TCRdb is Illumina HiSeq 2000. The TCR beta CDR3 regions were amplified from RNA transcripts. The first round of RT-PCR for the TCR CDR3 was performed with the HTBI primer set and the Qiagen OneStep RT-PCR kit. TCRdb handled the public reads itself, with Q25 trimming in fastp and clone calling in MiXCR, and kept productive beta chains. Every entry covers one CDR3 protein and lists the most common genes and DNA from its rows. The sample table holds over 450,000 distinct CDR3 sequences, of which approximately 15% were seen once. The ten largest account for under 20% of the sample. The sequenced material came from blood. These TCRs come from a woman aged 18-29 years with Graves' hyperthyroidism.

This clonotype occurred a few times. The V gene is TRBV9, the J gene TRBJ2-3, with D possibly being TRBD2 (6 bases). Trimming stripped 0 bases from V and 9 bases from J, with 11 bases between. Germline assignment: CDR1 SGDLS and CDR2 YYNGEE. This CDR3 has 13 amino acids. This CDR3 reads CASSVVSSETQYF. The CDR3 DNA reads as TGTGCCAGCAGCGTAGTTTCTAGCGAGACGCAGTATTTT. Together with reference TRBV9 and TRBJ2-3, the CDR3 gives the full variable domain: DSGVTQTPKHLITATGQRVTLRCSPRSGDLSVYWYQQSLDQGLQFLIQYYNGEERAKGNILERFSAQQFPDLHSELNLSSLELGDSALYFCASSVVSSETQYFGPGTRLTVL.

This clonotype was seen many times. The chain employs TRBV6-1 and TRBJ1-5; 9 bases are a match to TRBD1. Trimming removed 6 bases from V and 2 bases from J; junction bases left unmatched: 8. The germline V gene encodes CDR1 MNHNS and CDR2 SASEGT. This CDR3 comprises 16 residues. The CDR3 loop reads CASSPMGQGGNQPQHF. The CDR3 DNA reads TGTGCCAGCAGCCCAATGGGACAGGGAGGCAATCAGCCCCAGCATTTT.

This clonotype was seen ten or more times. J is TRBJ2-1 and V is TRBV2; D tentatively fits TRBD1 or TRBD2 (5 bases each). Trimming removed 4 bases at V and 10 bases at J, with 17 bases between. This CDR3 contains 14 residues. Germline CDR1 SNHLY, CDR2 FYNNEI. CDR3: CASSGRDPPGEQFF. CDR3 coding DNA: TGTGCCAGCAGTGGAAGGGACCCGCCGGGGGAGCAGTTCTTC.

This clonotype was observed many times. The chain joins TRBV12-3 or TRBV12-4 to TRBJ1-1; D unclear. There are 13 residues in the CDR3. V lost 4 bases and J 1 base, leaving 7 bases between the germline ends. The CDR3 bases are TGTGCCAGCAGTTACGAGAAGAACACTGAAGCTTTCTTT. Amino acids: CASSYEKNTEAFF.

The rearrangement uses TRBV7-9 and TRBJ1-1, with D uncertain. The CDR3 has 14 residues. V was pared by 5 bases and J by 3 bases, with 13 bases between. Per the germline V gene, CDR1 is SEHNR and CDR2 is FQNEAQ (reference sequence). The CDR3 protein is CASSPPIQHTEAFF. Written as DNA, the CDR3 is TGTGCCAGCAGCCCACCCATACAGCACACTGAAGCTTTCTTT.

This clonotype was seen at least ten times. This chain links TRBV12-3 or TRBV12-4 with TRBJ2-7, with D perhaps given as TRBD1 or TRBD2 (5 bases each). The CDR3 covers 18 residues. Trimming took off 0 bases at V and 3 bases at J, with 21 bases between the two ends. This chain's CDR3 is CASSLALRGRPNNYEQYF. The CDR3 nucleotides read TGTGCCAGCAGTTTAGCGCTGAGGGGCAGGCCCAACAACTACGAGCAGTACTTC.

The CDR3, as DNA: TGCAGCGTTAGCCGCACAGATACGCAGTATTTT. Residues: CSVSRTDTQYF. V gene TRBV29-1 combines with J gene TRBJ2-3; D gene uncertain. CDR3 length equals 11 residues. Germline CDR1 SQVTM, CDR2 ANQGSEA. The germline V and J ends were trimmed by 5 bases and 1 base, with 4 bases remaining between them.

The V and J genes are TRBV7-8 and TRBJ2-3, with 10 bases that match TRBD2. The CDR3 is made up of 16 amino acids. CDR1 is SGHVS, CDR2 FQNEAQ, per germline. J gave up 2 bases and V 5 bases, and 7 bases lay outside the gene matches. The CDR3: CASSTTSGVHTDTQYF. CDR3 nucleotide sequence: TGTGCCAGCAGCACTACTAGCGGGGTCCACACAGATACGCAGTATTTT. Full variable domain (missing parts from reference TRBV7-8 and TRBJ2-3): GAGVSQSPRYKVAKRGQDVALRCDPISGHVSLFWYQQALGQGPEFLTYFQNEAQLDKSGLPSDRFFAERPEGSVSTLKIQRTQQEDSAVYLCASSTTSGVHTDTQYFGPGTRLTVL.

This clonotype showed up many times. V gene TRBV12-3 or TRBV12-4 combines with J gene TRBJ2-1; D not resolved. The CDR3 sequence is 15 residues long. Trimming removed 3 bases from V and 5 bases from J, with 14 bases in between. CDR3 sequence: CASSFLSPADNEQFF. The CDR3 DNA sequence: TGTGCCAGCAGTTTTCTGAGTCCAGCTGACAATGAGCAGTTCTTC.

In its sample, this clonotype was seen many times. This rearrangement joins TRBV30 to TRBJ2-2, with D perhaps matching TRBD1 (5 bases). This CDR3 spans 13 amino acids. V shed 4 bases and J shed 4 bases, with 10 bases lying between them. Germline V gene sequence: CDR1 GTSNPN, CDR2 SVGIG (reference sequence). CDR3 residues: CAWNGQVTGELFF. The CDR3 DNA follows: TGTGCCTGGAATGGACAAGTCACCGGGGAGCTGTTTTTT. Full variable domain (outside the CDR3, taken from reference TRBV30 and TRBJ2-2): SQTIHQWPATLVQPVGSPLSLECTVEGTSNPNLYWYRQAAGRGLQLLFYSVGIGQISSEVPQNLSASRPQDRQFILSSKKLLLSDSGFYLCAWNGQVTGELFFGEGSRLTVL.

The chain employs TRBV5-6 and TRBJ2-7; D is unresolved. CDR1 is SGHDT and CDR2 is YYEEEE in the germline V gene. The CDR3 length is 12 residues. With 0 bases removed from V and 5 bases from J, the gap between germline ends came to 6 bases. This CDR3 is CASSLVPNEQYV. CDR3 coding DNA: TGTGCCAGCAGCTTGGTACCCAACGAGCAGTACGTC.